This T cell receptor beta chain was obtained from a study of T cells in Graves' hyperthyroidism and ophthalmopathy. From RNA transcripts, TCR beta CDR3 regions were amplified. Primed by the HTBI set, a first-round RT-PCR was run on the TCR CDR3. TCRdb called the multiplex PCR reads again in MiXCR, with one record for every CDR3 protein. The data hold fewer than 650,000 distinct CDR3 sequences, with around 13% observed a single time. This clonotype has only a few counts. The CDR3 is 14 residues long. Germline CDR1 ENHRY, CDR2 SYGVKD. Deletions cut 5 bases from V and 4 bases from J, with 12 bases between.

The chain uses TRBV10-3 and TRBJ1-5; D is uncertain. Sequences were obtained from blood. This receptor was taken from a woman aged 40 to 50 with Graves' hyperthyroidism. The CDR3 loop reads CAISQASGNQPQHF. The CDR3 coding sequence is TGTGCCATCAGTCAGGCTTCGGGGAATCAGCCCCAGCATTTT.